Shown below are 28 T cell receptor beta chains from a single sample sequenced in a study of cytomegalovirus exposure and HLA in healthy donors. This PCR relied on a set of 60 Vbeta primers and 13 Jbeta primers. The protocol was immunoSEQ multiplex PCR, while the TCRdb copy is restricted to in-frame clones and leaves out a portion. This repertoire shows roughly 50,000 clones, 82% found once; its top ten account for 3% to 3.5%. Sequenced input: PBMCs. Receptor source: a young woman in good health and CMV-seronegative.

This chain links TRBV15 with TRBJ1-1; no clear D. The V end lost 4 bases, the J end lost 4 bases, and 10 bases lay between the germline ends. CDR1 and CDR2 (germline): LNHNV, YYDKDF (reference sequence). The CDR3 is made up of 13 amino acids. DNA for the CDR3: TGTGCCACCAGCATGACTCGGAGCACTGAAGCTTTCTTT. Amino acids: CATSMTRSTEAFF.

The gene calls are TRBV27 and TRBJ2-7; 8 nucleotides align to TRBD1. V dropped 4 bases and J dropped 5; count of bases not matched to a gene: 13. The CDR3 extends over 16 amino acids. The germline V gene has CDR1 MNHEY and CDR2 SMNVEV (reference sequence). CDR3 nucleotide sequence: TGTGCCAGCAGTTCTACTGGACAGGGCCACCCTAACGAGCAGTACTTC. The encoded protein is CASSSTGQGHPNEQYF.

This sequence joins TRBV27 and TRBJ1-2, with TRBD1 as a possible D gene (5 bases). Deletions cut 5 bases from V and 0 bases from J, with 16 bases between. The germline CDR1 and CDR2 sequences are MNHEY and SMNVEV (reference sequence). The CDR3 contains 16 residues. Here the CDR3 DNA reads TGTGCCAGCAGTCTCAAACAGGATCCCGCTAACTATGGCTACACCTTC. This sequence encodes CASSLKQDPANYGYTF.

J is TRBJ2-1 and V is TRBV27; 13 bases map to TRBD2. Trimming at V came to 3 bases and at J to 8 bases, leaving 13 bases not matched to a gene. The CDR3 is 18 residues long. Germline V gene data show CDR1 as MNHEY and CDR2 as SMNVEV (reference sequence). CDR3 nucleotide sequence: TGTGCCAGCAGTTTGGAAGGCCTCGGGACTAGCGGGATCCATGAGCAGTTCTTC. Its translation: CASSLEGLGTSGIHEQFF.

The gene calls are TRBV5-1 and TRBJ2-1; 11 bases line up with TRBD1. From germline, CDR1 is SGHRS and CDR2 YFSETQ. V shed 4 bases and J 8 bases; nucleotides not matched to a gene: 2. This CDR3 contains 13 residues. CDR3 nucleotides: TGCGCCAGCAGCGTGGACAGGGGGCATGAGCAGTTCTTC. It yields the protein CASSVDRGHEQFF.

The chain combines TRBV14 with TRBJ2-2, with unresolved D. The germline V gene has CDR1 SGHDN and CDR2 FVKESK. V dropped 2 bases and J dropped 3 bases, with 13 bases sitting between them. The CDR3 runs 16 residues. Here the CDR3 reads CASSQYSPYYTGELFF. CDR3 coding DNA: TGTGCCAGCAGCCAATACAGTCCCTATTACACCGGGGAGCTGTTTTTT.

This chain joins TRBV19 and TRBJ2-7, with TRBD1 matching 9 bases. Germline values: CDR1 LNHDA, CDR2 SQIVND (reference sequence). This CDR3 has 14 residues. The V gene end was trimmed by 6 bases and the J gene end by 2 bases; junction bases not matched to a gene: 5. The CDR3 nucleotides are TGTGCCAGTAGCCCCCGGGACAGGGCCTACGAGCAGTACTTC. As protein: CASSPRDRAYEQYF.

J is TRBJ2-5 and V is TRBV9; a weak D match, TRBD2 (6 bases). V was trimmed by 0 bases and J by 5 bases, leaving 17 bases between them. Germline CDR1 SGDLS, CDR2 YYNGEE. The CDR3 spans 16 residues. The CDR3 here is CASSVAVDAAGETQYF. DNA for the CDR3: TGTGCCAGCAGCGTAGCGGTTGACGCGGCGGGGGAGACCCAGTACTTC.

The rearrangement joins TRBV2 to TRBJ2-7, with 7 nucleotides matching TRBD2. CDR3 length: 14 residues. The V segment lost 2 bases and the J segment 6 bases; nucleotides outside the gene matches: 7. The V gene's germline CDR1 is SNHLY and CDR2 FYNNEI. In DNA, the CDR3 is TGTGCCAGCAGTGAATGGCGGGAGCCAGGCGAGCAGTACTTC. It is translated as CASSEWREPGEQYF.

The chain has TRBV6-4 and TRBJ2-7; D might be TRBD2 (6 bases). The V gene's germline CDR1 is MRHNA and CDR2 SNTAGT. Trimming shortened V by 7 bases and J by 4 bases, and 17 bases separated the two germline ends. The CDR3 contains 14 residues. DNA of the CDR3: TGTGCCAGCAACCGGGACTGCTCAGGATACGAGCAGTACTTC. The encoded protein is CASNRDCSGYEQYF.

The V call is TRBV7-9, the J call TRBJ1-5; 7 nucleotides match TRBD1. The V segment lost 5 bases and the J segment 4 bases; nucleotides outside the gene matches: 2. CDR1 and CDR2 from the germline V gene are SEHNR and FQNEAQ (reference sequence). CDR3 length: 13 amino acids. In nucleotides, the CDR3 is TGTGCCAGCAGCGCACAGGGGAATCAGCCCCAGCATTTT. It yields the protein CASSAQGNQPQHF. Full variable domain (rest looked up from reference TRBV7-9 and TRBJ1-5): DTGVSQNPRHKITKRGQNVTFRCDPISEHNRLYWYRQTLGQGPEFLTYFQNEAQLEKSRLLSDRFSAERPKGSFSTLEIQRTEQGDSAMYLCASSAQGNQPQHFGDGTRLSIL.

This clone appeared a few times. The V call is TRBV12-5, the J call TRBJ2-5; D is possibly TRBD2 (7 bases). There are 16 residues in the CDR3. Trimming left V 4 bases short and J 2 bases short, with 17 bases between. In germline, CDR1 is LGHNT, CDR2 FRNRAP. CDR3 in amino acids: CASGSPWGGRQETQYF. The CDR3 DNA is TGTGCTAGTGGTTCTCCTTGGGGGGGCCGGCAAGAGACCCAGTACTTC.

Remarks on this clone: The same CDR3 can be traced to other DNA sequences in this sample. The J gene is TRBJ2-1, the V gene TRBV11-1; 7 nucleotides agree with TRBD2. Germline lookup yields CDR1 SGHAT and CDR2 FQDESV (reference sequence). The CDR3 extends over 15 amino acids. Losses at the gene ends were 5 bases for V and 10 bases for J; bases not matched to a gene: 14. The CDR3 DNA reads TGTGCCAGCAGCCCCTTTGGCGGAGGGCGGGGGGAGCAGTTCTTC. It codes for CASSPFGGGRGEQFF.

This clone was recorded a few times. The rearrangement joins TRBV7-6 to TRBJ1-3; D perhaps matches TRBD1 (6 bases). The V end lost 5 bases, the J end lost 3 bases, and 20 bases lay between the germline ends. CDR1 and CDR2 from the germline V gene are SGHVS and FNYEAQ. This CDR3 contains 17 residues. CDR3 sequence: CASSPSPDSGNGNTIYF. DNA for the CDR3: TGTGCCAGCAGCCCGAGCCCGGACAGTGGTAATGGAAACACCATATATTTT.

The gene calls are TRBV5-6 and TRBJ2-3, with D possibly being TRBD2 (6 bases). The V end lost 3 bases, the J end lost 5 bases, and 22 bases lay between the germline ends. This CDR3 is 17 amino acids long. The germline CDR1 and CDR2 sequences are SGHDT and YYEEEE. The CDR3 DNA reads as TGTGCCAGCAGCTGGCCTCAGGGTCCTCACGGGAGAGATACGCAGTATTTT. It yields the protein CASSWPQGPHGRDTQYF.

The chain combines TRBV5-1 with TRBJ2-2, with 14 bases identical to TRBD2. The CDR3 has 18 residues. The V gene end was trimmed by 4 bases and the J gene end by 6 bases; junction bases not matched to a gene: 11. CDR1 and CDR2 (germline): SGHRS, YFSETQ. CDR3 residues: CASSPLTSGRVAAGELFF. The CDR3, as DNA: TGCGCCAGCAGCCCACTGACTAGCGGGAGGGTGGCCGCCGGGGAGCTGTTTTTT.

With regard to this clone: Sequence at one end of the junction differs from germline and may be a read error. This chain joins TRBV5-4 and TRBJ2-7; the match to TRBD2 covers 7 bases. The germline V gene encodes CDR1 SGHNT and CDR2 YYREEE (reference sequence). The CDR3 extends over 14 amino acids. The CDR3: CASSLRALAGEQYF. CDR3 coding DNA: TGTGCCAGCAGCTTGCGGGCTCTCGCGGGGGAGCAGTATTTC.

The CDR3 region is CASSEGLAGARETQYF. The CDR3 bases are TGTGCCAGCAGTGAAGGACTAGCGGGAGCCCGGGAGACCCAGTACTTC. The chain recombines TRBV2 with TRBJ2-5; 12 nucleotides agree with TRBD2. Looked up from germline, CDR1 is SNHLY and CDR2 is FYNNEI. V was pared by 1 base and J by 5 bases, with 5 bases of the junction left unmatched. The CDR3 sequence is 16 residues long.

The J gene is TRBJ2-3, the V gene TRBV6-6; TRBD1 might be the D (6 bases). V gave up 2 bases and J gave up 2 bases, with 8 bases separating them. The CDR3 length is 14 residues. From germline, CDR1 is MNHNY and CDR2 SVGAGI (reference sequence). Here the CDR3 reads CASSYEGDTDTQYF. Written as DNA, the CDR3 is TGTGCCAGCAGTTACGAGGGGGACACAGATACGCAGTATTTT.

The rearrangement uses TRBV7-9 and TRBJ2-5; the match to TRBD1 covers 7 bases. The trim removed 3 bases at V and 5 bases at J, leaving 6 bases unmatched. The CDR3 contains 14 residues. CDR1 SEHNR and CDR2 FQNEAQ come from the germline V gene (reference sequence). The CDR3 loop reads CASSFTGVGETQYF. CDR3 bases: TGTGCCAGCAGCTTTACAGGGGTCGGGGAGACCCAGTACTTC.

The genes are TRBV18 and TRBJ1-3; the D is unclear. Per the germline V gene, CDR1 is KGHSH and CDR2 is LQKENI. The CDR3 consists of 16 residues. V was shortened by 4 bases and J by 0 bases, with 13 bases between the two germline ends. The CDR3 protein is CASSQGVLSSGNTIYF. The CDR3 DNA reads TGTGCCAGCTCACAAGGAGTCCTTAGCTCTGGAAACACCATATATTTT.

The V call is TRBV11-2, the J call TRBJ1-1; tentative D call: TRBD1 (6 bases). CDR3 size: 15 residues. CDR1 and CDR2 from the germline V gene are SGHAT and FQNNGV. Trimming shortened V by 2 bases and J by 1 base, and 11 bases separated the two germline ends. CDR3 nucleotide sequence: TGTGCCAGCAGCTTATCCAGGACAGAGAACACTGAAGCTTTCTTT. Protein product: CASSLSRTENTEAFF.

This clone has a handful of counts. The gene calls are TRBV11-3 and TRBJ2-3; a weak D match, TRBD1 (5 bases). V was shortened by 1 base and J by 3 bases, with 14 bases between the two germline ends. From germline, CDR1 is SGHNT and CDR2 YENEEA. The CDR3 has 16 amino acids. The CDR3 bases are TGTGCCAGCAGCTTAGGCGTCGCGACAGCTACAGATACGCAGTATTTT. Encoded protein: CASSLGVATATDTQYF. The full variable domain, completed using reference TRBV11-3 and TRBJ2-3, is EAGVVQSPRYKIIEKKQPVAFWCNPISGHNTLYWYLQNLGQGPELLIRYENEEAVDDSQLPKDRFSAERLKGVDSTLKIQPAELGDSAVYLCASSLGVATATDTQYFGPGTRLTVL.

This chain connects TRBV18 to TRBJ1-1; 9 nucleotides match TRBD1. V lost 3 bases and J lost 0; bases outside the gene matches: 8. CDR3 length: 17 amino acids. CDR1 and CDR2 (germline): KGHSH, LQKENI. The CDR3: CASSPGQGLVMNTEAFF. CDR3 in DNA: TGTGCCAGCTCACCGGGACAGGGCCTAGTAATGAACACTGAAGCTTTCTTT. Drawing the rest from reference TRBV18 and TRBJ1-1, the complete variable domain is NAGVMQNPRHLVRRRGQEARLRCSPMKGHSHVYWYRQLPEEGLKFMVYLQKENIIDESGMPKERFSAEFPKEGPSILRIQQVVRGDSAAYFCASSPGQGLVMNTEAFFGQGTRLTVV.

The gene calls are TRBV30 and TRBJ1-1; a possible D gene is TRBD1 (5 bases). In germline, CDR1 is GTSNPN, CDR2 SVGIG (reference sequence). The length of the CDR3 is 12 residues. Trimming took off 4 bases at V and 4 bases at J, with 10 bases between the two ends. The CDR3 DNA follows: TGTGCCTGGATGGAGGGGAGCACTGAAGCTTTCTTT. This encodes CAWMEGSTEAFF.

V is TRBV9 and J is TRBJ1-2, with a weak D call TRBD1 (5 bases). The CDR3 extends over 15 amino acids. CDR1 and CDR2 (germline): SGDLS, YYNGEE. Trimming shortened V by 0 bases and J by 3 bases, and 12 bases separated the two germline ends. CDR3: CASSVAGGRDYGYTF. DNA of the CDR3: TGTGCCAGCAGCGTAGCCGGCGGCAGGGACTATGGCTACACCTTC.

The V call is TRBV5-1, the J call TRBJ2-3; no reliable D call. The germline V and J ends were trimmed by 4 bases and 1 base, with 22 bases remaining between them. Germline-derived CDR1 and CDR2 are SGHRS and YFSETQ. The CDR3 is made up of 18 amino acids. Here the CDR3 reads CASSPPGRQPTRTDTQYF. Here the CDR3 DNA reads TGCGCCAGCAGCCCCCCGGGTCGGCAGCCGACTCGCACAGATACGCAGTATTTT.

The chain combines TRBV5-1 with TRBJ1-1; 7 bases agree with TRBD1. The CDR3 has 16 residues. The J segment lost 0 bases and the V segment lost 0 bases, leaving 5 bases of the junction unmatched. The V gene's germline CDR1 is SGHRS and CDR2 YFSETQ. As DNA, the CDR3 is TGCGCCAGCAGCTTGGAGTTGGGACAGATGAACACTGAAGCTTTCTTT. Translation gives CASSLELGQMNTEAFF.